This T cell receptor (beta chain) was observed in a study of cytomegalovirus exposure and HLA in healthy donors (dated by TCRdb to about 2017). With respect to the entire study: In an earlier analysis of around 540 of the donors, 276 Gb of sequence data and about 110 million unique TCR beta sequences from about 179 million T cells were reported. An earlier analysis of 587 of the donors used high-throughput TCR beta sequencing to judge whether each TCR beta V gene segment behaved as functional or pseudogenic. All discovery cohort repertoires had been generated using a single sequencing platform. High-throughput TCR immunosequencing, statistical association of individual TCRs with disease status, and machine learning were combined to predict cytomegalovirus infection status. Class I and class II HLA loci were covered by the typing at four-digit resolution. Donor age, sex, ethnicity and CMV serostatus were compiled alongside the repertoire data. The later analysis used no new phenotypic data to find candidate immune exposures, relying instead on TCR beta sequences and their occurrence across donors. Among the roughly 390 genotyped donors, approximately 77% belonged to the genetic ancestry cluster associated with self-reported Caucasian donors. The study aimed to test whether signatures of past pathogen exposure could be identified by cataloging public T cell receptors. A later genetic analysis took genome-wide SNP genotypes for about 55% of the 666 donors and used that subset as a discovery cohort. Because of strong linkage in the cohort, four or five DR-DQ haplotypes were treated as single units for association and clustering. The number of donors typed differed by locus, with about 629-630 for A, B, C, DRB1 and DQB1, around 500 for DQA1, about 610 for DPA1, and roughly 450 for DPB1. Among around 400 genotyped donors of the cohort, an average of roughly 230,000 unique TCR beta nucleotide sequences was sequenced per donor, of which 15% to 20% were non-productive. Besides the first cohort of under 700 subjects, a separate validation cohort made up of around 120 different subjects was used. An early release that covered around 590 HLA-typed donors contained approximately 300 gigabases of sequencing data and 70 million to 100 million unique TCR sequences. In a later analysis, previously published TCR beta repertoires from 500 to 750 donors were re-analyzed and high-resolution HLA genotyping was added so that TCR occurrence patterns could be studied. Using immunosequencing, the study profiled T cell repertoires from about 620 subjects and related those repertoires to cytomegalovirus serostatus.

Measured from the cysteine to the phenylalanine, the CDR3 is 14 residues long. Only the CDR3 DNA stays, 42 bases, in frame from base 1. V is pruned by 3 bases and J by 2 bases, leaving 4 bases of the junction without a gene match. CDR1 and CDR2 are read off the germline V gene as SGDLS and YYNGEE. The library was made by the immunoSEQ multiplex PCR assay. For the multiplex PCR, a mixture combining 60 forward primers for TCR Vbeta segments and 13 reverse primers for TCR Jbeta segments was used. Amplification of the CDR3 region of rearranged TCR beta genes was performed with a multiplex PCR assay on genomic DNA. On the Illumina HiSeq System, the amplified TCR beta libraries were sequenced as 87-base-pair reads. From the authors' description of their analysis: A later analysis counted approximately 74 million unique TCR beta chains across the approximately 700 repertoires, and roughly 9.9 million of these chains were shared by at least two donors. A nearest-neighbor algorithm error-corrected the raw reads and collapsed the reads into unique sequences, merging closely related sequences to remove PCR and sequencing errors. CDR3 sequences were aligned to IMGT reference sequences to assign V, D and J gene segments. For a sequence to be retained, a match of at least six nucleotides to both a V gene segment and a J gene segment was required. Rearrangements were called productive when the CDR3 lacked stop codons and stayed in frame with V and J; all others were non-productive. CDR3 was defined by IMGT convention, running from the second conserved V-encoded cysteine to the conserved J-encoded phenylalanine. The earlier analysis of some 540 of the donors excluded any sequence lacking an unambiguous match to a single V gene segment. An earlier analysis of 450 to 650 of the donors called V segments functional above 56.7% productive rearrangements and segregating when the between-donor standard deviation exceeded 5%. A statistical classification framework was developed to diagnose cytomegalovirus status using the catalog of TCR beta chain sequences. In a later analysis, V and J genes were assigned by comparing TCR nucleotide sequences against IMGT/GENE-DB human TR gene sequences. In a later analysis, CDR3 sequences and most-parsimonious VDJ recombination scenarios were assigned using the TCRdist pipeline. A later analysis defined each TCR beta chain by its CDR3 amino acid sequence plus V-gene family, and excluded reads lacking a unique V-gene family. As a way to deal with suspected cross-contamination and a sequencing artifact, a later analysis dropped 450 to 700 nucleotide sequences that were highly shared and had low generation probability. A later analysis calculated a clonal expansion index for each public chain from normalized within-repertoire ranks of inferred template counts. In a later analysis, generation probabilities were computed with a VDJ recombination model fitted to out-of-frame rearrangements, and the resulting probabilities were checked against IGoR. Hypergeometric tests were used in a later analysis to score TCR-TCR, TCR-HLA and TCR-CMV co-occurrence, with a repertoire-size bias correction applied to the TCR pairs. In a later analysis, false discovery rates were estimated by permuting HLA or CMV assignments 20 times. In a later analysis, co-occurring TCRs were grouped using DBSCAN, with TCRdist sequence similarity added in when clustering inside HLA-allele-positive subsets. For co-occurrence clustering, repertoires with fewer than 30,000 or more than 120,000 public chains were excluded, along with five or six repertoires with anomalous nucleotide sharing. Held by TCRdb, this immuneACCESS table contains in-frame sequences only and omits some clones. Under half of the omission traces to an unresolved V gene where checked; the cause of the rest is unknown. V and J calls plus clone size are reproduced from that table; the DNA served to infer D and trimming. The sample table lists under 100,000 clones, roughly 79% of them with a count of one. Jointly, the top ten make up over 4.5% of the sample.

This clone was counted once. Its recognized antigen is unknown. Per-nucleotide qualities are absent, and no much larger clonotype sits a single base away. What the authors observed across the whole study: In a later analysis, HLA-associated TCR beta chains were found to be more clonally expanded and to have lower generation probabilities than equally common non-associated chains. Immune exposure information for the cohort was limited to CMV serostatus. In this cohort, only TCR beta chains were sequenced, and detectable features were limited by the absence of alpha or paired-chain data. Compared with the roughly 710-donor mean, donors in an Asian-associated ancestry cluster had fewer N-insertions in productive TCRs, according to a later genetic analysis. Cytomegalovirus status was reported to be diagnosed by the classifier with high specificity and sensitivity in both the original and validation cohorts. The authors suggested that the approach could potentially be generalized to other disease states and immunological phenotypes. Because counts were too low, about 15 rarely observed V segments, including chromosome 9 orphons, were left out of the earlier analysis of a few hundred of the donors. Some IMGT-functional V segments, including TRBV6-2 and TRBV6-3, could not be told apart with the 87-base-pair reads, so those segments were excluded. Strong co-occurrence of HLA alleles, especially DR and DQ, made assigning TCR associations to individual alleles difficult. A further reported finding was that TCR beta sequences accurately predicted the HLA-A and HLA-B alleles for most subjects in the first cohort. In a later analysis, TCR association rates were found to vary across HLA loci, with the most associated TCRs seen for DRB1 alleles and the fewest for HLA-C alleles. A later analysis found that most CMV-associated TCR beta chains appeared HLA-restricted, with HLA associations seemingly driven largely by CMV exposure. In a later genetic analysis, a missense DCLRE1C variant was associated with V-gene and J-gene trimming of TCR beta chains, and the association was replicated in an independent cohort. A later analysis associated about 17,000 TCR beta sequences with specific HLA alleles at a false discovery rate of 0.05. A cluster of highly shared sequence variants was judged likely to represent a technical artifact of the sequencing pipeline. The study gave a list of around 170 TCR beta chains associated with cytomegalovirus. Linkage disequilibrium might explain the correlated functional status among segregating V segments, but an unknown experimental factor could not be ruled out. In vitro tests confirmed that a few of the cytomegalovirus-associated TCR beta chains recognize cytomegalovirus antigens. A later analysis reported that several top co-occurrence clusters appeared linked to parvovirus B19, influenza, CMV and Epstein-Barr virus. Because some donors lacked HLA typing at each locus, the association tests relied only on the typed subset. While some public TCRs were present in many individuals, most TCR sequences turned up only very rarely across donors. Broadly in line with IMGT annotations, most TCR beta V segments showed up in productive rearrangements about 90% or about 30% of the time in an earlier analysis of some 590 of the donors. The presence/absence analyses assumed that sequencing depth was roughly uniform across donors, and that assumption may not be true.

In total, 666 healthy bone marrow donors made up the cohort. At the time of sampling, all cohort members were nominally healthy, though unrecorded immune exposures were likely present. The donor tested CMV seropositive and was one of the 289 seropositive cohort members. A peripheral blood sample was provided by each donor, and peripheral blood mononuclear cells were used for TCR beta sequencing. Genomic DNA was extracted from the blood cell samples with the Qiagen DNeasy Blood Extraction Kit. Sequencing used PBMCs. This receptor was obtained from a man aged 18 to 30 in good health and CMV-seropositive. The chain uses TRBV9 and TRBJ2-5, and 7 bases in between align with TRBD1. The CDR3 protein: CASSARQGQETQYF. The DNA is TGTGCCAGCAGCGCCCGACAGGGACAAGAGACCCAGTACTTC.